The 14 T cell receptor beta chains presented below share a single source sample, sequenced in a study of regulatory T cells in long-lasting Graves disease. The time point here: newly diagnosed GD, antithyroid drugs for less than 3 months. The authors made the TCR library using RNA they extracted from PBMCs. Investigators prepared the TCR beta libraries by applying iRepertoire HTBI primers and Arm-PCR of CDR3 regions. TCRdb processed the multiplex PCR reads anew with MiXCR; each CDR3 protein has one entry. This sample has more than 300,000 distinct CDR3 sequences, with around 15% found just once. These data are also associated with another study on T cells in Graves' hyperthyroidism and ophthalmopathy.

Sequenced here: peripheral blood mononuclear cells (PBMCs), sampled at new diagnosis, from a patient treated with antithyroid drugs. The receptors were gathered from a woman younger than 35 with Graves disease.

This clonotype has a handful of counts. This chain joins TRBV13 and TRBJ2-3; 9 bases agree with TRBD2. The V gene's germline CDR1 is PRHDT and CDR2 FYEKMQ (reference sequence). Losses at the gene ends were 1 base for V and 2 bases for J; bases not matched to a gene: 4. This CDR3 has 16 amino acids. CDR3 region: CASSLVASGATDTQYF. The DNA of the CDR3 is TGTGCCAGCAGCTTAGTTGCTAGCGGGGCCACAGATACGCAGTATTTT.

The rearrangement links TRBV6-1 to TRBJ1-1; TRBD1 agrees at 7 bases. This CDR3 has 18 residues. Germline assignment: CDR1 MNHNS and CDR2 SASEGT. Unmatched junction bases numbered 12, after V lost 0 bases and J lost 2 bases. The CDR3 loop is CASSEALQGGRSNTEAFF. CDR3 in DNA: TGTGCCAGCAGTGAAGCGCTCCAGGGGGGCCGGAGTAACACTGAAGCTTTCTTT.

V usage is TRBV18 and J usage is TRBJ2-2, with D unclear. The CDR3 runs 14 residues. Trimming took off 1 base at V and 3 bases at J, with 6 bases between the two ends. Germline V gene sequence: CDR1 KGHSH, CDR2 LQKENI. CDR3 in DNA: TGTGCCAGCTCACCACGGTCTGACACCGGGGAGCTGTTTTTT. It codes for CASSPRSDTGELFF.

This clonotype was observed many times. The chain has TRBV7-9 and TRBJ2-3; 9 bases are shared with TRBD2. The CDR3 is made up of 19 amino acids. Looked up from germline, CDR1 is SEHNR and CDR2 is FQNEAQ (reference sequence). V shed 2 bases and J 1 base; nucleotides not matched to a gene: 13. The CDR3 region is CASSLLRGIAGVRTDTQYF. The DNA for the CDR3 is TGTGCCAGCAGCTTATTGAGAGGAATAGCGGGGGTCCGCACAGATACGCAGTATTTT.

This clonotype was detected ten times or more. In DNA, the CDR3 is TGTGCCAGCGGCGAGGGGTTGAACACTGAAGCTTTCTTT. Translated, it gives CASGEGLNTEAFF. This chain links TRBV2 with TRBJ1-1; D is perhaps TRBD1 (5 bases). The germline CDR1 and CDR2 sequences are SNHLY and FYNNEI. Trimming took 8 bases from V and 0 from J, leaving 10 bases between them. The CDR3 consists of 13 residues. The full variable domain, with the rest looked up from reference TRBV2 and TRBJ1-1, is EPEVTQTPSHQVTQMGQEVILRCVPISNHLYFYWYRQILGQKVEFLVSFYNNEISEKSEIFDDQFSVERPDGSNFTLKIRSTKLEDSAMYFCASGEGLNTEAFFGQGTRLTVV.

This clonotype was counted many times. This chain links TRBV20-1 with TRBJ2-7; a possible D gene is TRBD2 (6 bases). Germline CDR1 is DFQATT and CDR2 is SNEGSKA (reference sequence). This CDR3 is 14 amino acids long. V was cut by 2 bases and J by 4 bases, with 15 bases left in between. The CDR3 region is CSARLIADDYEQYF. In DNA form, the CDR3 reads TGCAGTGCTAGACTAATAGCGGATGATTACGAGCAGTACTTC.

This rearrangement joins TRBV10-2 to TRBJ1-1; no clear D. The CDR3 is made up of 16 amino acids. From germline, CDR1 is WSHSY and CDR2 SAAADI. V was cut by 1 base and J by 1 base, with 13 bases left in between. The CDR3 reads CASSEFYKTANTEAFF. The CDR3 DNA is TGCGCCAGCAGTGAGTTTTACAAGACCGCGAACACTGAAGCTTTCTTT.

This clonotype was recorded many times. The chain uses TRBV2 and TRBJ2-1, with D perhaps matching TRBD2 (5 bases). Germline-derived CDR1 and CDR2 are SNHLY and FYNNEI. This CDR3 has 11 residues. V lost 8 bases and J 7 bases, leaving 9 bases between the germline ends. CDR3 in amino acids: CASHGLNEQFF. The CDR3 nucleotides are TGTGCCAGCCATGGACTGAATGAGCAGTTCTTC.

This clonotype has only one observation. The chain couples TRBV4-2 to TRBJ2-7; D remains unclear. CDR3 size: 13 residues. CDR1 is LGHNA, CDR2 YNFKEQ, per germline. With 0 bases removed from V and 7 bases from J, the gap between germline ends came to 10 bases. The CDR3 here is CASSQDMGNEQYF. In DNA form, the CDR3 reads TGTGCCAGCAGCCAAGATATGGGTAATGAGCAGTACTTC.

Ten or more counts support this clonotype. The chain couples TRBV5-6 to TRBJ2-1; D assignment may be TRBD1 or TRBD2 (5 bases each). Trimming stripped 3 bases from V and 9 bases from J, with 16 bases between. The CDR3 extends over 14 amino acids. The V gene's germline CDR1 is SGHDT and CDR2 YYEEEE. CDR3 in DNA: TGTGCCAGCAGCTCCCCAGGGAGCTTCCTTGAGCAGTTCTTC. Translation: CASSSPGSFLEQFF.

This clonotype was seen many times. The CDR3 sequence: CASSVDTGNEQYF. The CDR3 DNA sequence: TGTGCCAGCAGTGTTGATACCGGCAACGAGCAGTACTTC. The gene calls are TRBV6-1 and TRBJ2-7; D gene uncertain. There are 13 residues in the CDR3. Germline V CDR1 and CDR2: MNHNS, SASEGT. V shed 4 bases and J shed 5 bases, with 12 bases lying between them.

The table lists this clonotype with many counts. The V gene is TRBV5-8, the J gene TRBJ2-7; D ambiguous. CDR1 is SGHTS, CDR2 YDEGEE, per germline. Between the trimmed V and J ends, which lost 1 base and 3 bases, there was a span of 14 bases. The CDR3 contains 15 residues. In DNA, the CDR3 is TGTGCCAGCAGCTTGTCCGGCACCTATGACTACGAGCAGTACTTC. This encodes CASSLSGTYDYEQYF.

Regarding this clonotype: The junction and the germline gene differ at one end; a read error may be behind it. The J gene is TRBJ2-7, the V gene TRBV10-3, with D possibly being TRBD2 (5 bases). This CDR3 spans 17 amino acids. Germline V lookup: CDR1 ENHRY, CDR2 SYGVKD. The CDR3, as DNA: TGTGCCAGCAGTTACTCTGCCGCCCCGGGGTTTATCTACGAGCAGTACTTC. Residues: CASSYSAAPGFIYEQYF.

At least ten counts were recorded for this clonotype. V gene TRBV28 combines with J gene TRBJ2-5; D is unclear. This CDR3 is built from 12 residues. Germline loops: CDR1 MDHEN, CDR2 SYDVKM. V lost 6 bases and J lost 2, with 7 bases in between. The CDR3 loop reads CASRDPQETQYF. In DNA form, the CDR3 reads TGTGCCAGCAGAGACCCGCAAGAGACCCAGTACTTC.